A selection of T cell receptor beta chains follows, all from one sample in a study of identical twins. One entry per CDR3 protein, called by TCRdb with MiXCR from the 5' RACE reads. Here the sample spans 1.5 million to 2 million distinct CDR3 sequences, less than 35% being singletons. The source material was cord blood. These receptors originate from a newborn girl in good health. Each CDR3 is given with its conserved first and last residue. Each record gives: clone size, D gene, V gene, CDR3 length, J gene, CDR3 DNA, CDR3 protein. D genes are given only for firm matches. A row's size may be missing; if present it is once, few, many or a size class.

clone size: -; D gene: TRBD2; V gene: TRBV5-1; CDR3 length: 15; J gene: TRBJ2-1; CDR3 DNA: TGCGCCAGCACCCGAGGGAGGGCGAGGTACAATGAGCAGTTCTTC; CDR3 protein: CASTRGRARYNEQFF
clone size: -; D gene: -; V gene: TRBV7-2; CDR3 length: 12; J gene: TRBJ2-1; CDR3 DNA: TGTGCCAGCAGCTTAGTAATTGGGACCCAGTTCTTC; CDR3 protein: CASSLVIGTQFF
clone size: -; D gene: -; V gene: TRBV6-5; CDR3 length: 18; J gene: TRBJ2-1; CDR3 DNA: TGTGCCAGCGGTTACTCGGGCATACTATTAAGCTCCTACAATGAGCAGTTCTTC; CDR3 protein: CASGYSGILLSSYNEQFF
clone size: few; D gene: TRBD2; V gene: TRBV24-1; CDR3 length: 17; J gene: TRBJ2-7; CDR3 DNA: TGTGCCACCAGTGAGACGACTAGCGGGAGTGGGGTGGACGAGCAGTACTTC; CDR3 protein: CATSETTSGSGVDEQYF
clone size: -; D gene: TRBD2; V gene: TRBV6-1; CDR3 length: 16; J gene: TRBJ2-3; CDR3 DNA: TGTGCCAGCAGTCCAAGAGCGGGGGGCGACACAGATACGCAGTATTTT; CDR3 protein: CASSPRAGGDTDTQYF
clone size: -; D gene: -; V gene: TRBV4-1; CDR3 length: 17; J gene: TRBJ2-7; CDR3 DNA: TGCGCCAGCAGCCAAGATGACGGCGGGGGCAGCTACAATGAGCAGTACTTC; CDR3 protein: CASSQDDGGGSYNEQYF
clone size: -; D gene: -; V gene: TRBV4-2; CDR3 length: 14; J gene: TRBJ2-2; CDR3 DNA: TGTGCCAGCAGCCAAGTCCTAGCCCCCGGGGAGCTGTTTTTT; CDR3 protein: CASSQVLAPGELFF
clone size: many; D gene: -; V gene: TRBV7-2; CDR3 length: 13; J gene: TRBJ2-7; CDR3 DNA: TGTGCCAGCCGGTTTTATCTCTCCTACGAGCAGTACTTC; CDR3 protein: CASRFYLSYEQYF
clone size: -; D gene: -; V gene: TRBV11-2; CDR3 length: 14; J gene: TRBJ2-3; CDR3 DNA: TGTGCCAGCAGAAAGGGGGGGGGGACAGATACGCAGTATTTT; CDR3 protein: CASRKGGGTDTQYF
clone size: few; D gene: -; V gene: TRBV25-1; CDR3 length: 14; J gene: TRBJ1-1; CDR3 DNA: TGTGCCAGCAGTGGGGGGGCTTTGAACACTGAAGCTTTCTTT; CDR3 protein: CASSGGALNTEAFF
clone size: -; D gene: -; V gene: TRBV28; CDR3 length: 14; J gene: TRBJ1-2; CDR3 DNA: TGTGCCAGCAGTCCTGACAGTGCTAACTATGGCTACACCTTC; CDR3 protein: CASSPDSANYGYTF
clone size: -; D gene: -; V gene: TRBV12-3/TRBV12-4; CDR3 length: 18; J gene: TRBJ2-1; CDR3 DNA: TGTGCCAGCAGTTTAGGGAGACGCTCGTCTCCCTCCTACAATGAGCGGTTCTTC; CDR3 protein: CASSLGRRSSPSYNERFF
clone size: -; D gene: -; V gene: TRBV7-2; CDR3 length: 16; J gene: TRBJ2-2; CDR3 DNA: TGTGCCAGCAGCTTCGAGGCGGGAATGAACACCGGGGAGCTGTTTTTT; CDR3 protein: CASSFEAGMNTGELFF
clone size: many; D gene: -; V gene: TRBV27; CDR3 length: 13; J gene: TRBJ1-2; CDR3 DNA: TGTGCCAGCAGCTTCCGCTCAAACTATGGCTACACCTTC; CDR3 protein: CASSFRSNYGYTF
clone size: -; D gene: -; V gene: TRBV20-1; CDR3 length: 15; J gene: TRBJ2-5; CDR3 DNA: TGCAGTGCGTCGGAGTCCCCGGCGTACCAAGAGACCCAGTACTTC; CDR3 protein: CSASESPAYQETQYF
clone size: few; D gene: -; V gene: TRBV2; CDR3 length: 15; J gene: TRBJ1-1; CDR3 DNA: TGTGCCAGCAGTGACCCCAGTCTGGACGACACTGAAGCTTTCTTT; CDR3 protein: CASSDPSLDDTEAFF
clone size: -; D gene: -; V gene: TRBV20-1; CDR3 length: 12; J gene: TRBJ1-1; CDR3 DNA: TGCAGTGCTAGGGGGATGGACACTGAAGCTTTCTTT; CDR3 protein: CSARGMDTEAFF
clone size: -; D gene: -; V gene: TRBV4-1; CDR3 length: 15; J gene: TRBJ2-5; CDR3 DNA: TGCGCCAGCAGCCACCTACCGGGGGTTCAAGAGACCCAGTACTTC; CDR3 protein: CASSHLPGVQETQYF
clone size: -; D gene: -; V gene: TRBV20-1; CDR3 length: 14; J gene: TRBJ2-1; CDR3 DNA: TGCAGTGCTAGTATAGGGACGGGGTCTTGGGAGCAGTTCTTC; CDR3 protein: CSASIGTGSWEQFF
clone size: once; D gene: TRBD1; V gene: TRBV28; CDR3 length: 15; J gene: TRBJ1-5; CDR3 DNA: TGTGCCAGCAGAAGGCCCGGGACAGGGGGTCAGCCCCAGCATTTT; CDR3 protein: CASRRPGTGGQPQHF
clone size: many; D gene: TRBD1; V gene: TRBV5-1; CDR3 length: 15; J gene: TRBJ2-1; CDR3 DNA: TGCGCCAGCAGCTTGGTACAGGGGGCCTACAATGAGCAGTTCTTC; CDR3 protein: CASSLVQGAYNEQFF
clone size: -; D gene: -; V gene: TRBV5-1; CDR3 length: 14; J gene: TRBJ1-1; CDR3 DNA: TGCGCCAGCAGCTCCGGACGGGAGGGCACTGAAGCTTTCTTT; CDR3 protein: CASSSGREGTEAFF
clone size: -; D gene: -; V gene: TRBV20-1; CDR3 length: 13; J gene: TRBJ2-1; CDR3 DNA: TGCAGTGCTAGCCCCAGGCTTTACAATGAGCAGTTCTTC; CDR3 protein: CSASPRLYNEQFF
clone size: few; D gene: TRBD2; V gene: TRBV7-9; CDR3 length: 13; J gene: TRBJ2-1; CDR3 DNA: TGTGCCGCCATGCCCCTAGCGGGTGGTGAGCAGTTCTTC; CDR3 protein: CAAMPLAGGEQFF
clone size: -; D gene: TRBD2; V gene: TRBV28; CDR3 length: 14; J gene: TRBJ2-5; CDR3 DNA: TGTGCCAGCAGTCCCCATAGCGGGAGGCCCCCGGAGTACTTC; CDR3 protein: CASSPHSGRPPEYF